A single T cell receptor (beta chain) is shown here with its context. What it recognizes is unknown. With 3 bases clipped from V and 2 bases from J, the junction kept 6 bases outside the gene matches. The CDR3 totals 15 residues. The germline V gene has CDR1 SQVTM and CDR2 ANQGSEA. TCR sequencing used cDNA made by reverse transcription of extracted RNA. Method: immunoSEQ multiplex PCR; TCRdb's copy keeps in-frame clones and lacks some. Of around 200,000 clones listed, about 60% were seen once; the top ten hold roughly 12%. Treatment of the sample: oral pan-JAK inhibitor, 5-10 mg twice daily. Lesional scalp tissue (obtained by punch biopsy) and peripheral blood were collected from alopecia areata patients. These data come from a study of CD8+ T cells in alopecia areata. Regarding the study as a whole: Many expanded lesional clones stayed in scalp and blood while on tofacitinib. For patients receiving tofacitinib, scalp clonality and expanded CD8+ clones among the top 100 significantly decreased.

This specimen consisted of CD8+ T cells sorted from blood, obtained at week 24, from a patient treated with tofacitinib. The rearrangement uses TRBV29-1 and TRBJ2-3, with 9 bases that match TRBD1. The receptor comes from a human donor with alopecia areata. The CDR3 DNA is TGCAGCGTTGAGGTCGGACAGGGGTACACAGATACGCAGTATTTT. Translation: CSVEVGQGYTDTQYF.